A selection of T cell receptor beta chains follows, all from one sample in a study of Graves' ophthalmopathy and Graves' hyperthyroidism. TCRdb re-called the multiplex PCR reads with MiXCR, one entry per CDR3 protein. The data contain approximately 700,000 distinct CDR3 sequences, just over 40% of them singletons. The sample comprised peripheral blood. The receptors originated from an adult man with Graves' ophthalmopathy. Each CDR3 is given with its conserved first and last residue. Each record gives: V gene, D gene, J gene, clone size, CDR3 DNA, CDR3 protein. The D gene is left open where the match is weak. Rows may omit the clone size; those that give it use once, few, many or a size class.

V: TRBV7-2
D: TRBD2
J: TRBJ2-3
size: -
DNA: TGTGCCAGCAGCTTGGGACTAGAGGCAGATACGCAGTATTTT
CDR3: CASSLGLEADTQYF

V: TRBV2
D: TRBD1
J: TRBJ1-1
size: many
DNA: TGTGCCAGCACCGACAGGGAGAACACTGAAGCTTTCTTT
CDR3: CASTDRENTEAFF

V: TRBV10-3
D: -
J: TRBJ1-1
size: -
DNA: TGTGCCATCAATCTAGGGGCTGGCACTGAAGCTTTCTTT
CDR3: CAINLGAGTEAFF

V: TRBV2
D: TRBD2
J: TRBJ2-2
size: -
DNA: TGTGCCAGCAGTGTCGGGAGGGCCGCCGGTACCGGGGAGCTGTTTTTT
CDR3: CASSVGRAAGTGELFF

V: TRBV6-6
D: -
J: TRBJ1-2
size: few
DNA: TGTGCCAGCAGTTACGGTCTGGGGTACTATGGCTACACCTTC
CDR3: CASSYGLGYYGYTF

V: TRBV10-3
D: -
J: TRBJ1-3
size: many
DNA: TGTGCCATCAGTGGTCCAGGGTCGGTTGGAAACACCATATATTTT
CDR3: CAISGPGSVGNTIYF

V: TRBV29-1
D: -
J: TRBJ1-2
size: many
DNA: TGCAGCGCAAAACGGGGCAGTCACTATGGCTACACCTTC
CDR3: CSAKRGSHYGYTF

V: TRBV3-1
D: -
J: TRBJ1-5
size: few
DNA: TGTGCCAGCAGCCACGCGGCGGATCAGCCCCAGCATTTT
CDR3: CASSHAADQPQHF

V: TRBV7-9
D: -
J: TRBJ2-2
size: many
DNA: TGTGCCAGCAGCTTAGCGTTGGCCGGGGAGCTGTTTTTT
CDR3: CASSLALAGELFF

V: TRBV5-6
D: -
J: TRBJ1-2
size: -
DNA: TGTGCCAGCAGCTTGGGCTCCAGCCCTATGTTGGGCTACACCTTC
CDR3: CASSLGSSPMLGYTF

V: TRBV19
D: -
J: TRBJ2-7
size: few
DNA: TGTGCCAGTAGTATAGGGGGGGGACAGTTTCCCTACGAGCAGTACTTC
CDR3: CASSIGGGQFPYEQYF

V: TRBV7-9
D: -
J: TRBJ1-6
size: many
DNA: TGTGCCAGCAGCTTAGTTGGGGCGAGCTCCTATAATTCACCCCTCCACTTT
CDR3: CASSLVGASSYNSPLHF

V: TRBV7-3
D: -
J: TRBJ1-2
size: many
DNA: TGTGCCAGCAGCTTATGGGACGGAAGGGGCTACACCTTC
CDR3: CASSLWDGRGYTF

V: TRBV15
D: -
J: TRBJ2-7
size: -
DNA: TGTGCCACCCGACAGGGAGGGAGGGGATACGAGCAGTACTTC
CDR3: CATRQGGRGYEQYF

V: TRBV7-2
D: -
J: TRBJ1-6
size: few
DNA: TGTGCCAGCAGCTTAGAGGACAGCCATTTTAATTCACCCCTCCACTTT
CDR3: CASSLEDSHFNSPLHF

V: TRBV5-1
D: -
J: TRBJ1-1
size: many
DNA: TGCGCCAGCGCGAGGGGAAACACTGAAGCTTTCTTT
CDR3: CASARGNTEAFF

V: TRBV12-3/TRBV12-4
D: -
J: TRBJ2-7
size: many
DNA: TGTGCCAGCAGTTTGACAGGATCATTCTCCTACGAGCAGTACTTC
CDR3: CASSLTGSFSYEQYF

V: TRBV5-1
D: TRBD1
J: TRBJ1-3
size: -
DNA: TGCGCCAGCAGCTTTAGGACAGGGGAAAGCACCATATATTTT
CDR3: CASSFRTGESTIYF

V: TRBV10-3
D: -
J: TRBJ1-4
size: -
DNA: TGTGCCATCAGTGCGCCCGGGACGGGAAATGAAAAACTGTTTTTT
CDR3: CAISAPGTGNEKLFF

V: TRBV20-1
D: -
J: TRBJ2-6
size: many
DNA: TGCAGTGCTAGCCAAGGAGGCATATCTGGGGCCAACGTCCTGACTTTC
CDR3: CSASQGGISGANVLTF

V: TRBV5-1
D: -
J: TRBJ2-7
size: -
DNA: TGTGCCAGCAGCTCAGAGAGCAGGGGCGAGCAGTACTTC
CDR3: CASSSESRGEQYF

V: TRBV10-3
D: TRBD1
J: TRBJ1-1
size: -
DNA: TGTGCCATCAGTGCTAAAACAGGGGGCGGGGGCACTGAAGCTTTCTTT
CDR3: CAISAKTGGGGTEAFF